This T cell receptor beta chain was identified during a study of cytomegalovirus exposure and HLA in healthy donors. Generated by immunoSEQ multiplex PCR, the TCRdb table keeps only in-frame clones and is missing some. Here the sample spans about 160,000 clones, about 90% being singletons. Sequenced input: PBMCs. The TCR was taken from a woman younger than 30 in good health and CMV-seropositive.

The CDR3 bases are TGCGCCAGCAGCCAAGACCCAAGCATGAACACTGAAGCTTTCTTT. Translation gives CASSQDPSMNTEAFF. The chain links TRBV4-1 to TRBJ1-1, with D unresolved. There are 15 residues in the CDR3. V dropped 0 bases and J dropped 0 bases, with 8 bases sitting between them. Germline V CDR1 and CDR2: MGHRA, YSYEKL.